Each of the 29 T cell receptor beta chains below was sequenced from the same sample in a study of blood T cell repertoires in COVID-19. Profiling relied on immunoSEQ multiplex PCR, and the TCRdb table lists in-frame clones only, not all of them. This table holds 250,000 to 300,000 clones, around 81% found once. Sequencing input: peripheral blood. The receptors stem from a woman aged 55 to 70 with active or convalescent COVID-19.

The CDR3 loop is CASSYLSQGAGANVLTF. CDR3 sequence (DNA): TGTGCCAGCAGTTACTTATCTCAGGGGGCCGGGGCCAACGTCCTGACTTTC. The V call is TRBV6-2 or TRBV6-3, the J call TRBJ2-6, with 8 bases lining up with TRBD1. Trimming cost V 1 base and J 4 bases; bases outside gene matches: 6. The germline V gene has CDR1 MNHEY and CDR2 SVGEGT. The CDR3 covers 17 residues.

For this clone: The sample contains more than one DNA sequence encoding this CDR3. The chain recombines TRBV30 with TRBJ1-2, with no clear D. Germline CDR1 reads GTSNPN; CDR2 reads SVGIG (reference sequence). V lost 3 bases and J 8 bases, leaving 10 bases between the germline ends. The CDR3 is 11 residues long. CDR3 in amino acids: CAWSPGGGYTF. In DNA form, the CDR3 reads TGTGCCTGGAGCCCCGGAGGAGGCTACACCTTC.

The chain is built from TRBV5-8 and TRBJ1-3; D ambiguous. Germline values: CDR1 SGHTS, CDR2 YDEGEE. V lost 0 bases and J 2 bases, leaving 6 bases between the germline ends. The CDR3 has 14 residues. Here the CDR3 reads CASSLGGAGNTIYF. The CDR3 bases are TGTGCCAGCAGCTTGGGGGGAGCTGGAAACACCATATATTTT.

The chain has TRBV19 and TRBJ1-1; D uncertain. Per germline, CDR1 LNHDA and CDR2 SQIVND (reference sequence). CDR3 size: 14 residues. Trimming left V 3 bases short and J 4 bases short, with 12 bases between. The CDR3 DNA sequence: TGTGCCAGTAGTATTCTGGGAGAGCTCACTGAAGCTTTCTTT. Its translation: CASSILGELTEAFF.

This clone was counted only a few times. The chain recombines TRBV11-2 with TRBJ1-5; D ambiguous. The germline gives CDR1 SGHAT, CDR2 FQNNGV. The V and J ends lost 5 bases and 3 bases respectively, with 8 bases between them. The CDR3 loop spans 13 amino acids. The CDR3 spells CASSGGVNQPQHF. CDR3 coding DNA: TGTGCCAGCAGCGGCGGGGTCAATCAGCCCCAGCATTTT.

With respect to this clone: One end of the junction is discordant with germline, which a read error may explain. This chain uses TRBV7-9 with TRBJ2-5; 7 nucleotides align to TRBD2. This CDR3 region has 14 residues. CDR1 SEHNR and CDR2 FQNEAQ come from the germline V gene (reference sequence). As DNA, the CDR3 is TGCTGCTCAAGGGAGGGCGGGGGTCAAGAGACCCAGTACTTC. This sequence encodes CCSREGGGQETQYF. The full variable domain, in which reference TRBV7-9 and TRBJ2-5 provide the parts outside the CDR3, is DTGVSQNPRHKITKRGQNVTFRCDPISEHNRLYWYRQTLGQGPEFLTYFQNEAQLEKSRLLSDRFSAERPKGSFSTLEIQRTEQGDSAMYLCCSREGGGQETQYFGPGTRLLVL.

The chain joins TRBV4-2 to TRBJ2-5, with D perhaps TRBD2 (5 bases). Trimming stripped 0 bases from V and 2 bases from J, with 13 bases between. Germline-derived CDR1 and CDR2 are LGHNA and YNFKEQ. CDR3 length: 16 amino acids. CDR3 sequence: CASSQDEGLRQETQYF. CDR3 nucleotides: TGTGCCAGCAGCCAAGATGAGGGCCTAAGACAAGAGACCCAGTACTTC.

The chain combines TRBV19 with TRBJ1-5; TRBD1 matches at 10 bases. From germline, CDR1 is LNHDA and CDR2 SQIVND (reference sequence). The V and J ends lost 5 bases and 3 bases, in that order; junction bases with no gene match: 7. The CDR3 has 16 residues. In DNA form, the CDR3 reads TGTGCCAGTAGTGGCGGACAGGGGGTGAACAATCAGCCCCAGCATTTT. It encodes CASSGGQGVNNQPQHF.

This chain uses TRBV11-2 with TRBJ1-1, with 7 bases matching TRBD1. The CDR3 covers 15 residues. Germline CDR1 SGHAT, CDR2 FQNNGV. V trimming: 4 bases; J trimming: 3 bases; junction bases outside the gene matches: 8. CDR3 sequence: CASSSAPGGYTEAFF. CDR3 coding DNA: TGTGCCAGCAGCTCAGCCCCAGGGGGTTACACTGAAGCTTTCTTT.

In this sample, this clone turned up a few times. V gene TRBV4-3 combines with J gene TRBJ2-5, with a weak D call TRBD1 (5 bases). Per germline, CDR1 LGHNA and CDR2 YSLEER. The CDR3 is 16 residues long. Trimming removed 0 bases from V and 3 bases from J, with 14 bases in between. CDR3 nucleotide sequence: TGCGCCAGCAGCCAAGATCTCCAGGGCGGCGAAGAGACCCAGTACTTC. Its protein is CASSQDLQGGEETQYF.

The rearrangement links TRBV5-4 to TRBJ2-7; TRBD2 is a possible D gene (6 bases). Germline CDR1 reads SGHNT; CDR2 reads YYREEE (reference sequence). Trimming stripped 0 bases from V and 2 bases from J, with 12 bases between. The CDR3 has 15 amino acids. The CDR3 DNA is TGTGCCAGCAGCTTGGTCGGGGGTGTGACCTACGAGCAGTACTTC. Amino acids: CASSLVGGVTYEQYF.

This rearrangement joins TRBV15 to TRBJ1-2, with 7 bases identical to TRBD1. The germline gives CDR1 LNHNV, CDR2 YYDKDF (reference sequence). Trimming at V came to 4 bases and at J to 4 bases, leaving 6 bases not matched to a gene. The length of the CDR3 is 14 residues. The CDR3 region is CATSTRQGSYGYTF. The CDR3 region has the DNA TGTGCCACCAGCACCCGACAGGGTAGCTATGGCTACACCTTC.

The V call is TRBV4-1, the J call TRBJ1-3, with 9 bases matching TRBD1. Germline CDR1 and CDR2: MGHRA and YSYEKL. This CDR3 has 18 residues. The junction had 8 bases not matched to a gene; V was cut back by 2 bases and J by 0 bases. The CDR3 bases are TGCGCCAGCAGCCAATTAACTACAGGGGGCCGCTCTGGAAACACCATATATTTT. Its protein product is CASSQLTTGGRSGNTIYF.

CDR3 in amino acids: CASTPTGLDQPQHF. CDR3 sequence (DNA): TGTGCCAGCACCCCGACGGGGTTGGATCAGCCCCAGCATTTT. The genes are TRBV6-2 or TRBV6-3 and TRBJ1-5, with D unclear. The CDR3 length is 14 residues. CDR1 and CDR2 from the germline V gene are MNHEY and SVGEGT. V lost 7 bases to trimming and J lost 5 bases, with 15 bases between them.

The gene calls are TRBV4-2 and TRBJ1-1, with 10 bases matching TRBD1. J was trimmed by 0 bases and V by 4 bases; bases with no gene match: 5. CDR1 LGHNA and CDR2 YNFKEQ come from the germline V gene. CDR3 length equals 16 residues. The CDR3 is CASSPDRGNMNTEAFF. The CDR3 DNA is TGTGCCAGCAGCCCGGACAGGGGGAATATGAACACTGAAGCTTTCTTT.

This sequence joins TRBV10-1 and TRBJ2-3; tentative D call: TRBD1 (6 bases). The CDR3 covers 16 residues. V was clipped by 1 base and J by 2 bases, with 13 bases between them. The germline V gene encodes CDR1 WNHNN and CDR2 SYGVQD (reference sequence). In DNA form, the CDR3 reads TGCGCCAGCAGTGAGTTGGAAGGACAGTCCACAGATACGCAGTATTTT. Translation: CASSELEGQSTDTQYF.

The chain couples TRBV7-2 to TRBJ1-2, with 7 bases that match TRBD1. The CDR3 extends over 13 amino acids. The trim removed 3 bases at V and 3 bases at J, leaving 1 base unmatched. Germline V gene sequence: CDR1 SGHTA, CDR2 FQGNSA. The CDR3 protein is CASSFTGDYGYTF. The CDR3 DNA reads TGTGCCAGCAGCTTCACAGGGGACTATGGCTACACCTTC.

Here the CDR3 DNA reads TGTGCCAGCAGCCAAGATCGTTGGGCGGGGGGGCTATACGAGCAGTACTTC. This gives the protein CASSQDRWAGGLYEQYF. The chain employs TRBV3-1 (or the pseudogene TRBV3-2) and TRBJ2-7; 9 nucleotides match TRBD2. Germline CDR1 LGHDT, CDR2 YNNKEL (reference sequence). The length of the CDR3 is 17 residues. V shed 0 bases and J 4 bases; nucleotides not matched to a gene: 10.

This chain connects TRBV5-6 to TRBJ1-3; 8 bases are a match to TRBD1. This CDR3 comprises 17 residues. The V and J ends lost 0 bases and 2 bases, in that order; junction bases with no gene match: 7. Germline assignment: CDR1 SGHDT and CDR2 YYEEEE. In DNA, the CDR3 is TGTGCCAGCAGCTTGGGACCCTCAGGGGGCACTGGAAACACCATATATTTT. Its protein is CASSLGPSGGTGNTIYF.

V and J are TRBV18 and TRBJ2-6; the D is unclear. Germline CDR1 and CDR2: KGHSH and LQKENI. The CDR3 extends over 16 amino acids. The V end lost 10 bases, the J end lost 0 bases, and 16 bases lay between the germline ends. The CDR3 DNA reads TGTGCCACACGCGCTAATACGGGCTCTGGGGCCAACGTCCTGACTTTC. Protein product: CATRANTGSGANVLTF. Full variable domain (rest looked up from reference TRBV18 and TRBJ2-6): NAGVMQNPRHLVRRRGQEARLRCSPMKGHSHVYWYRQLPEEGLKFMVYLQKENIIDESGMPKERFSAEFPKEGPSILRIQQVVRGDSAAYFCATRANTGSGANVLTFGAGSRLTVL.

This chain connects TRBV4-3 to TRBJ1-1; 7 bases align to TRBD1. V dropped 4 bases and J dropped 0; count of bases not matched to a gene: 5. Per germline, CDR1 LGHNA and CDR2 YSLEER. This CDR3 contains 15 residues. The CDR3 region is CASSRNRGLNTEAFF. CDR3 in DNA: TGCGCCAGCAGCCGAAACAGGGGTTTGAACACTGAAGCTTTCTTT.

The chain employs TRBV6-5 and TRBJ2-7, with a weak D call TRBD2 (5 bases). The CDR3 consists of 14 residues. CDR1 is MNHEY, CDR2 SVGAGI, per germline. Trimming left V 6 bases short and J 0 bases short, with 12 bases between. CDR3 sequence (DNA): TGTGCCAGCAGGGAGGCGGCAGACTCCTACGAGCAGTACTTC. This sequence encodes CASREAADSYEQYF.

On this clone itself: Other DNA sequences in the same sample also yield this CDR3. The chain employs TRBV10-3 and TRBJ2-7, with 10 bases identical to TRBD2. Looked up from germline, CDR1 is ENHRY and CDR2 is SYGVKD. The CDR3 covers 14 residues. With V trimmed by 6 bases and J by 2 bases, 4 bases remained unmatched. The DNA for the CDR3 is TGTGCCATCAGATTAGCGGGGGGTCCCTACGAGCAGTACTTC. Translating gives CAIRLAGGPYEQYF.

The CDR3 reads CASGYGGLIGYTF. In DNA form, the CDR3 reads TGTGCCAGCGGATACGGGGGATTGATCGGCTACACCTTC. The chain joins TRBV6-5 to TRBJ1-2, with D possibly matching TRBD1 (5 bases). This CDR3 has 13 amino acids. The V end was cut by 8 bases, the J end by 8 bases, with 18 bases between. Germline CDR1 and CDR2: MNHEY and SVGAGI.

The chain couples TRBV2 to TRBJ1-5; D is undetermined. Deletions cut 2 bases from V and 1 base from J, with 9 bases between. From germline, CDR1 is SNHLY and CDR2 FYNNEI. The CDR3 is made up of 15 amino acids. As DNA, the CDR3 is TGTGCCAGCAGTGAAAACAGACGGAGCAATCAGCCCCAGCATTTT. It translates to CASSENRRSNQPQHF.

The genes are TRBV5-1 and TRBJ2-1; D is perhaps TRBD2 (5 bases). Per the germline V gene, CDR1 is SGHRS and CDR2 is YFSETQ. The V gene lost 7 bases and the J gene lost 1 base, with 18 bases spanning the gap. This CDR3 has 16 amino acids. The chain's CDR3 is CASQQMETSSYNEQFF. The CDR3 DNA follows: TGCGCCAGCCAGCAAATGGAAACTAGTTCCTACAATGAGCAGTTCTTC.

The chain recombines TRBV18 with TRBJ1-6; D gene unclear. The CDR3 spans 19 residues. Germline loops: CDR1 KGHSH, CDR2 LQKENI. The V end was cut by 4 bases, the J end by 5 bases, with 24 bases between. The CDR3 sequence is CASSLLTGGLRSDNSPLHF. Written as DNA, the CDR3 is TGTGCCAGCTCACTCCTCACCGGCGGGTTGAGGTCCGATAATTCACCCCTCCACTTT.

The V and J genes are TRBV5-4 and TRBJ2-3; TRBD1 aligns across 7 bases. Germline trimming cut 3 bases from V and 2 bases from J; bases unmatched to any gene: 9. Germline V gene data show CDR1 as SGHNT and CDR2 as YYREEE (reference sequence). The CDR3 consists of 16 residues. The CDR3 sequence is CASSSTTGTNTDTQYF. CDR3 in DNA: TGTGCCAGCAGCTCAACGACAGGGACCAACACAGATACGCAGTATTTT.

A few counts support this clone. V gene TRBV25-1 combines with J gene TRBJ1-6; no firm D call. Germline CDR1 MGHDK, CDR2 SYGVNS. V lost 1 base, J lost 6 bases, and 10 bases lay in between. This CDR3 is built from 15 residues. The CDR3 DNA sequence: TGTGCCAGCAGTGAATCGAGGGAAGGTAATTCACCCCTCCACTTT. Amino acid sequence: CASSESREGNSPLHF.